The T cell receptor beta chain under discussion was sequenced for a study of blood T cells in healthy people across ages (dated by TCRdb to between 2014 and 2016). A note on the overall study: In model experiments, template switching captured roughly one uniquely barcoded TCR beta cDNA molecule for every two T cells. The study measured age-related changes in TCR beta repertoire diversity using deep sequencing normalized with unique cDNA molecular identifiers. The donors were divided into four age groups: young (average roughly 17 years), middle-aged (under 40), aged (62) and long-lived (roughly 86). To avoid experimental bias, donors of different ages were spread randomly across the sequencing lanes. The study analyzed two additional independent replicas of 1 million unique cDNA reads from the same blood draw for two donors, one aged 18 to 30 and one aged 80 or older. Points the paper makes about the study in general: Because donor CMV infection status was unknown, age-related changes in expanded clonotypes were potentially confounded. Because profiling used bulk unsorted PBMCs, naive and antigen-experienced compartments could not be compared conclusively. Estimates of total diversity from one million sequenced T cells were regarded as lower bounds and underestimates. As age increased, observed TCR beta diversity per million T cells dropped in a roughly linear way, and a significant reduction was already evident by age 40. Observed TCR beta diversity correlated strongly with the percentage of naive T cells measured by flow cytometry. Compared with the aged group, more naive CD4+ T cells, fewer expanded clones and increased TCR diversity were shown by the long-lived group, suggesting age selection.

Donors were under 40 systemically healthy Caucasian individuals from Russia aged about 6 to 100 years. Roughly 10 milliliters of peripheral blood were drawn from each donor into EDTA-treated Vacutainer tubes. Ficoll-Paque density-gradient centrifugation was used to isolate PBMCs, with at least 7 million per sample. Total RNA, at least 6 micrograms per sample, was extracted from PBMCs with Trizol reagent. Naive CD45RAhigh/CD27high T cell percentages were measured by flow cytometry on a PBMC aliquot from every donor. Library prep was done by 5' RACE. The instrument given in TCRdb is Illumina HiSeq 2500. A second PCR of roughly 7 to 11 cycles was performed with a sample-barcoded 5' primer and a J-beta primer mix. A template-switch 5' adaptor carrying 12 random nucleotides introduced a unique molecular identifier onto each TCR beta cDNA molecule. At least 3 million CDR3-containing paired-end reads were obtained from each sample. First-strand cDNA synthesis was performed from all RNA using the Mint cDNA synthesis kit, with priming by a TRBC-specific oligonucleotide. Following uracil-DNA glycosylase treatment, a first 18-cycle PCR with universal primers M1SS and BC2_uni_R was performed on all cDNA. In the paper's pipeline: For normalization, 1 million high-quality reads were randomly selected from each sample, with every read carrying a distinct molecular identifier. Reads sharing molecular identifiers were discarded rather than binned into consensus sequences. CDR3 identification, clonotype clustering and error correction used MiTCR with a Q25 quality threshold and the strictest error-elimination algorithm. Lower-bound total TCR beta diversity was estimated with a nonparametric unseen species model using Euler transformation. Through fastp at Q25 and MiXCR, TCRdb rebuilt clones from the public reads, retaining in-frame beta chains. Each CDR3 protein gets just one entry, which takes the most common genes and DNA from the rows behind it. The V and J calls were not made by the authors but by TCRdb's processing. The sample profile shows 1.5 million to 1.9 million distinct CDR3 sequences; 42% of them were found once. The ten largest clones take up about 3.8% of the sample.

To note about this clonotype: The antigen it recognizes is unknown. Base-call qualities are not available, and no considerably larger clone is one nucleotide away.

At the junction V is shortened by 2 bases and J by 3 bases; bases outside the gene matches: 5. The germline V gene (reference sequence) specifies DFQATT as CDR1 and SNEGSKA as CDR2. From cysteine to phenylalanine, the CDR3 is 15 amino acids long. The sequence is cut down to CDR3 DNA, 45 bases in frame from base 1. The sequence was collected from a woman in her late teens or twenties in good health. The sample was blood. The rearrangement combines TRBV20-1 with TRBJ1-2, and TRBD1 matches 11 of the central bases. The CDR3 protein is CSARPLGQGDYGYTF. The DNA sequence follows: TGCAGTGCTAGACCCTTGGGACAGGGGGACTATGGCTACACCTTC.